The T cell receptor beta chain under discussion was sequenced for a study of blood T cell repertoires in COVID-19. About the research overall: The analysed material was cDNA or gDNA that came from T cells, B-cell-depleted T cells, or PBMCs.

Categorization into cohorts depended on clinical history that participants reported. All recovered Cohort 3 donors got two negative PCRs, got clearance, or saw symptom resolution. This CDR3 has 16 residues. The ends were cut back, 4 bases at V and 3 bases at J, with 16 bases in the middle. Per germline, CDR1 MGHDK and CDR2 SYGVNS. Authors' data handling: Estimation of nucleated cell counts was performed using reference gene primer amplification. TCRdb's table, derived via immunoSEQ multiplex PCR, lists solely in-frame clones and lacks some. The V and J calls and the clone size are those of that table, but D and trimming were determined from the DNA. Counted here are fewer than 200,000 clones, just over 85% occurring once; the ten biggest clones make up roughly 9%. This clone is a singleton in its sample.

The source is a woman aged 18-35 years who had recovered from COVID-19. Material for sequencing was PBMCs or T cells enriched from blood (not recorded which). The chain has TRBV25-1 and TRBJ1-5; D possibly corresponds to TRBD1 (6 bases). The CDR3 nucleotides are TGTGCCAGCAGTGCCCTTAGGCAGGGGAACAATCAGCCCCAGCATTTT. This codes for CASSALRQGNNQPQHF.